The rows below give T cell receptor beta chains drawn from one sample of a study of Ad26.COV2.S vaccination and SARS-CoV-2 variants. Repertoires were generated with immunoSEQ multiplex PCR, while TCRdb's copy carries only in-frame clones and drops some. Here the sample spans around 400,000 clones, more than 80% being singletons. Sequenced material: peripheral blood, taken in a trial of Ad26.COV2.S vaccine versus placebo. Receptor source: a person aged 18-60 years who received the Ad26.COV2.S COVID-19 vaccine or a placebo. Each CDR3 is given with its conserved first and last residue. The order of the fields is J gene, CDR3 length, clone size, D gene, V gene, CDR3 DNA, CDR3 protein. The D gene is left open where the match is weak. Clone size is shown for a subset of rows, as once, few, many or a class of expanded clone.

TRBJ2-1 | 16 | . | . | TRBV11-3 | TGTGCCAGCAGCGGACGACTAGGAGGGCCCTACAATGAGCAGTTCTTC | CASSGRLGGPYNEQFF
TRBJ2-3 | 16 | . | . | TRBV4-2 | TGTGCCAGCAGCCAAGAGGTGGGAGATGGCACAGATACGCAGTATTTT | CASSQEVGDGTDTQYF
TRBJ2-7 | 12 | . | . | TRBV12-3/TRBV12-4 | TGTGCCAGCAGTTCCAGGGTGTACGAGCAGTACTTC | CASSSRVYEQYF
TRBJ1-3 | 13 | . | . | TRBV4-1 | TGCGCCAGCAGCCCTCCTAACGGGAACACCATATATTTT | CASSPPNGNTIYF
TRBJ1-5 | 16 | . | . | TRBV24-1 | TGTGCCACCAGTGAATCCGGTAGGGGCGGTAATCAGCCCCAGCATTTT | CATSESGRGGNQPQHF
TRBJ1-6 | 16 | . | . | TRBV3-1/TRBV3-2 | TGTGCCAGCAGCCAAGTAAACAGCGGATATCATTCACCCCTCCACTTT | CASSQVNSGYHSPLHF
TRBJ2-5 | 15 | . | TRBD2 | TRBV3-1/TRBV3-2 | TGTGCCAGCAGCCAAGTTGGGACTAGCCAGGAGACCCAGTACTTC | CASSQVGTSQETQYF
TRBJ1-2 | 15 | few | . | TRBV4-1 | TGCGCCAGCAGCCAAGATGTGCGCAGTTTCTATGGCTACACCTTC | CASSQDVRSFYGYTF
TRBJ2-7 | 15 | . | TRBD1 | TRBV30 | TGTGCCTGGAGTGGGTGGGACAGGAAATCCTACGAGCAGTACTTC | CAWSGWDRKSYEQYF
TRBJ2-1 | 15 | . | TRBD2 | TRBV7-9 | TGTGCCAGCAGCTTAGCGACTAGCGGGAGGGGAGAGCAGTTCTTC | CASSLATSGRGEQFF
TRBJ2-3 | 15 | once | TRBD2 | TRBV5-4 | TGTGCCAGCAGCTCACTAGCGGGAAACACAGATACGCAGTATTTT | CASSSLAGNTDTQYF
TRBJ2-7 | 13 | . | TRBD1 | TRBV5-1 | TGCGCCAGCAGCTTGGACAGGGGGAACGAGCAGTACTTC | CASSLDRGNEQYF
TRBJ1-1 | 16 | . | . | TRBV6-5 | TGTGCCAGCAGTTACTCCATACAAGAATTGAACACTGAAGCTTTCTTT | CASSYSIQELNTEAFF
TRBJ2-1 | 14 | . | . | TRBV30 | TGTGCCTGGTCGATTTCCGGGGGCCGGGATGAGCAGTTCTTC | CAWSISGGRDEQFF
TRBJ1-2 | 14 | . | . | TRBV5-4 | TGTGCCAGCAGCTTGGTGGGGCAAAACTATGGCTACACCTTC | CASSLVGQNYGYTF
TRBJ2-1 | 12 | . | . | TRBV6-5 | TGTGCCAGCAGTTCCCTTGACGATGAGCAGTTCTTC | CASSSLDDEQFF
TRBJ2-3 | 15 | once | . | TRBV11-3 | TGTGCCAGCAGCTTAGATCCGGTAGCCACAGATACGCAGTATTTT | CASSLDPVATDTQYF
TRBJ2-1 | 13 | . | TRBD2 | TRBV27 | TGTGCCAGCACGCTTTTAGCGGGGGGCGAGCAGTTCTTC | CASTLLAGGEQFF
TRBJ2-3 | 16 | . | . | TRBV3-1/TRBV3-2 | TGTGCCAGCAGCCAAGGGGTGGCGGTTGAAACAGATACGCAGTATTTT | CASSQGVAVETDTQYF
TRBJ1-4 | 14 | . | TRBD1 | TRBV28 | TGTGCCAGCAGTGAGGGACAGGCTAATGAAAAACTGTTTTTT | CASSEGQANEKLFF
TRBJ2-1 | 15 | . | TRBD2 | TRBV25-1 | TGTGCCAGCAGCGATGGGGGCGGGAGGGCCGGAGAGCAGTTCTTC | CASSDGGGRAGEQFF
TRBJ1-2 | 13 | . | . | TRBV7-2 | TGTGCCAGCAGCTTAGGCCAAAACTATGGCTACACCTTC | CASSLGQNYGYTF
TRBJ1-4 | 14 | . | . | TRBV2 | TGTGCCAGCAGTGAAGTTGCAACTAATGAAAAACTGTTTTTT | CASSEVATNEKLFF
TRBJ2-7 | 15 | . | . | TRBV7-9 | TGTGCCAGCAGCTTAAGGGGAGGACAGCCCTACGAGCAGTACTTC | CASSLRGGQPYEQYF
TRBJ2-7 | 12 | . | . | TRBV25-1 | TGTGCCAGCAGTGATCCCGCTTACGAGCAGTACTTC | CASSDPAYEQYF
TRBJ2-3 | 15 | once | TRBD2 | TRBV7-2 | TGTGCCAGCAGCTTAGAAGGACTAGCGGGCGATACGCAGTATTTT | CASSLEGLAGDTQYF